The rows below give T cell receptor beta chains drawn from one sample of a study of blood T cell repertoires in COVID-19. Repertoires were generated with immunoSEQ multiplex PCR, while TCRdb's copy carries only in-frame clones and drops some. The table records some 140,000 clones, approximately 85% of them present only once. The sample taken for sequencing was peripheral blood. The receptors were gathered from a man aged 60 to 69 with COVID-19, enrolled during active disease. CDR3s include the opening cysteine and the closing phenylalanine or tryptophan. The D gene is left open where the match is weak. A clone size is listed for some rows: how often the clone was seen (once, few, many), or a class if it is expanded.

>.|TRBV7-9|TRBJ1-2|.
TGTGCCAGCAGCGCTAACTTGATTAACTATGGCTACACCTTC
CASSANLINYGYTF
>TRBD2|TRBV7-3|TRBJ2-5|few
TGTGCCAGCAGCCCCGGGACTAGCGGGAGTTTAGAGACCCAGTACTTC
CASSPGTSGSLETQYF
>TRBD1|TRBV28|TRBJ1-1|.
TGTGCCAGCAGTCTCAGGGGGCGGTCTGAAGCTTTCTTT
CASSLRGRSEAFF
>.|TRBV29-1|TRBJ1-4|.
TGCAGCGTTGGGGGAGGGGTAAATGAAAAACTGTTTTTT
CSVGGGVNEKLFF
>.|TRBV6-4|TRBJ1-6|.
TGTGCCAGCAGTCTGGAAGAAGGGGGTAATTCACCCCTCCACTTT
CASSLEEGGNSPLHF
>TRBD1|TRBV7-2|TRBJ1-5|few
TGTGCCAGCAGCTTGTCCGGGACAGGGGTACAGCCCCAGCATTTT
CASSLSGTGVQPQHF
>TRBD1|TRBV3-1/TRBV3-2|TRBJ1-1|many
TGTGCCAGCAGCCGGGACAGGGGCACTGAAGCTTTCTTT
CASSRDRGTEAFF
>TRBD2|TRBV5-4|TRBJ2-5|few
TGTGCCAGCAGCTCGGGACTAGCGGGAGGAGAGACCCAGTACTTC
CASSSGLAGGETQYF
>.|TRBV4-2|TRBJ1-2|.
TGTGCCAGCAGCCAAGGACAGCAAATTCCCTCTGGCTACACCTTC
CASSQGQQIPSGYTF
>TRBD1|TRBV4-3|TRBJ2-3|.
TGCGCCAGCAGCGCGGGACAGGGGAGCTATGGTGACACAGATACGCAGTATTTT
CASSAGQGSYGDTDTQYF
>.|TRBV4-1|TRBJ1-4|.
TGCGCCAGCAGTTCTCCAGACTCGAGTAATGAAAAACTGTTTTTT
CASSSPDSSNEKLFF
>TRBD1|TRBV29-1|TRBJ1-1|.
TGCAGCGTTCAGGGGGATTTACCGAACACTGAAGCTTTCTTT
CSVQGDLPNTEAFF
>.|TRBV5-3|TRBJ2-3|.
TGTGCCAGAAGCTCGAGGGGGGGTCAAGATACGCAGTATTTT
CARSSRGGQDTQYF
>.|TRBV12-3/TRBV12-4|TRBJ2-1|.
TGTGCCAGCGAGCGACAGCTTTACAATGAGCAGTTCTTC
CASERQLYNEQFF
>TRBD1|TRBV28|TRBJ2-7|few
TGTGCCAGCAGTTCGTCCGGGACAGGGACCTACGAGCAGTACTTC
CASSSSGTGTYEQYF
>.|TRBV5-8|TRBJ2-7|.
TGTGCCAGCAGCTTCGGACTACTTTCCTCCTACGAGCAGTACTTC
CASSFGLLSSYEQYF
>.|TRBV2|TRBJ1-4|.
.
CASSTSGGQILNEKLFF
>.|TRBV12-3/TRBV12-4|TRBJ2-7|.
TGTGCCACCGGAAGGACTGGCACCTACGAGCAGTACTTC
CATGRTGTYEQYF
>.|TRBV5-5|TRBJ1-6|.
TGTGCCACCCCATCGCATGGCACTAATTCACCCCTCCACTTT
CATPSHGTNSPLHF
>.|TRBV6-5|TRBJ1-2|.
TGTGCCAGCAGTTACGACTCTACCCGGGGGTTATATGGCTACACCTTC
CASSYDSTRGLYGYTF
>TRBD1|TRBV10-3|TRBJ1-5|.
TGTGCCATCAGTGGACAGGGGGCGAATCAGCCCCAGCATTTT
CAISGQGANQPQHF
>TRBD1|TRBV28|TRBJ1-5|.
TGTGCCAGCAGTCCACTTGGACAGGGTGGGCGCAATCAGCCCCAGCATTTT
CASSPLGQGGRNQPQHF
>.|TRBV23-1|TRBJ2-7|.
TGCGCCAGCAGTCACCCCGGGACTCTCTCCTACGAGCAGTACTTC
CASSHPGTLSYEQYF
>TRBD2|TRBV13|TRBJ2-7|once
TGTGCCAGCAGCTTCGGTGGGAGGGCAGGTAGGGAGCAGTACTTC
CASSFGGRAGREQYF
>TRBD2|TRBV18|TRBJ2-7|.
TGTGCCAGCTCACCCATCGGGGCTAGCGGAACCTACGAGCAGTACTTC
CASSPIGASGTYEQYF